This paragraph reports one T cell receptor beta chain. 2 million unsorted PBMCs were stored in RNAlater at -80 °C before RNA extraction. These data come from a study of neurological immune-mediated disorders. Germline values: CDR1 SGHDN, CDR2 FVKESK. This CDR3 has 15 residues. V trimming: 4 bases; J trimming: 6 bases; junction bases outside the gene matches: 5. The team produced cDNA through 5'RACE using 10-nucleotide random UMIs. Each CDR3 protein gets one entry after TCRdb re-called the 5' RACE reads with MiXCR. The sample includes 74,000 or so distinct CDR3 sequences, around 9.9% seen only once; the top ten take 1.7%.

Specimen: PBMCs. This chain joins TRBV14 and TRBJ2-2; 10 bases are shared with TRBD1. The source is a man aged 50-60 years in good health. The CDR3 protein is CASSRSGQGSGELFF. CDR3 DNA: TGTGCCAGCAGCCGTTCGGGACAGGGGTCCGGGGAGCTGTTTTTT.